This T cell receptor beta chain stems from a study of shared clonotypes between healthy human individuals. Looking at the study overall: Used for every donor were three CD4 naive, three CD4 memory, two CD8 naive and one CD8 memory plate.

Looked up from germline, CDR1 is MDHEN and CDR2 is SYDVKM. The CDR3 contains 15 residues. The V and J ends lost 5 bases and 1 base, in that order; junction bases with no gene match: 4. Clones were read by immunoSEQ multiplex PCR, and TCRdb kept only the in-frame ones, dropping some. This sample yields 950,000 to 1,100,000 clones, of which more than 65% are seen a single time; nearly 1.5% belongs to the top ten. Sequencing used memory CD4+ T cells sorted from blood. Subset indicated: CD45RA-negative fraction. This chain joins TRBV28 and TRBJ2-3; 9 bases are shared with TRBD1. This sequence originates from a man aged 18 to 29 in good health. CDR3 nucleotides: TGTGCCAGCAGTGGGGGGGACAGGGGCACAGATACGCAGTATTTT. Protein: CASSGGDRGTDTQYF.